These T cell receptor beta chains were read from a single sample in a study of blood T cell repertoires in COVID-19. Data came from immunoSEQ multiplex PCR; TCRdb stores just in-frame clones and leaves some out. The table lists around 500,000 clones, about 85% of them singletons. Sequences were obtained from PBMCs or T cells enriched from blood (not recorded which). These TCRs come from an older woman who had recovered from COVID-19. CDR3s include the opening cysteine and the closing phenylalanine or tryptophan. The order of the fields is CDR3 protein, CDR3 DNA, clone size, J gene, V gene, D gene. The D gene is left open where the match is weak. Some rows have no size entry. The others give once, few or many, or a class for an expanded clone.

cdr3_aa: CASSVDRPNTGELFF
cdr3_nt: TGCGCCAGCAGCGTAGACAGGCCTAACACCGGGGAGCTGTTTTTT
clone_size: .
j_call: TRBJ2-2
v_call: TRBV5-1
d_call: .

cdr3_aa: CASSYSLAGNEQFF
cdr3_nt: TGTGCCAGCAGTTACTCACTAGCTGGTAATGAGCAGTTCTTC
clone_size: .
j_call: TRBJ2-1
v_call: TRBV6-6
d_call: .

cdr3_aa: CASSLRGYNEQFF
cdr3_nt: TGTGCCAGCAGTTTAAGGGGCTACAATGAGCAGTTCTTC
clone_size: .
j_call: TRBJ2-1
v_call: TRBV12-3/TRBV12-4
d_call: .

cdr3_aa: CASSIRTSGDNEQFF
cdr3_nt: TGTGCCAGTAGTATTCGTACTAGTGGCGACAATGAGCAGTTCTTC
clone_size: .
j_call: TRBJ2-1
v_call: TRBV19
d_call: .

cdr3_aa: CASSDPGRSGYF
cdr3_nt: TGTGCCAGTAGCGACCCAGGGCGCTCGGGGTATTTT
clone_size: .
j_call: TRBJ2-3
v_call: TRBV19
d_call: .

cdr3_aa: CASSTSGEGTFYGYTF
cdr3_nt: TGTGCCAGCAGCACGAGTGGGGAGGGGACTTTCTATGGCTACACCTTC
clone_size: once
j_call: TRBJ1-2
v_call: TRBV6-6
d_call: .

cdr3_aa: CASSRDSSYGYTF
cdr3_nt: TGTGCCAGCAGCCGCGACAGCTCCTATGGCTACACCTTC
clone_size: .
j_call: TRBJ1-2
v_call: TRBV4-2
d_call: .

cdr3_aa: CASSFPTGRLNQPQHF
cdr3_nt: TGTGCCAGTAGTTTCCCAACAGGTCGCCTCAATCAGCCCCAGCATTTT
clone_size: .
j_call: TRBJ1-5
v_call: TRBV19
d_call: .

cdr3_aa: CASSQQGYNTEAFF
cdr3_nt: TGTGCCAGCAGCCAACAGGGATATAACACTGAAGCTTTCTTT
clone_size: .
j_call: TRBJ1-1
v_call: TRBV3-1/TRBV3-2
d_call: .

cdr3_aa: CATKRGPYNEQFF
cdr3_nt: TGTGCCACCAAGCGGGGGCCTTACAATGAGCAGTTCTTC
clone_size: once
j_call: TRBJ2-1
v_call: TRBV12-3/TRBV12-4
d_call: TRBD2

cdr3_aa: CAWSVTTGNTIYF
cdr3_nt: TGTGCCTGGAGTGTTACTACTGGAAACACCATATATTTT
clone_size: once
j_call: TRBJ1-3
v_call: TRBV30
d_call: .

cdr3_aa: CASSREETQYF
cdr3_nt: TGCGCCAGCAGCCGGGAAGAGACCCAGTACTTC
clone_size: .
j_call: TRBJ2-5
v_call: TRBV5-1
d_call: .

cdr3_aa: CASSQAPRGNQPQHF
cdr3_nt: TGTGCCAGCAGCCAGGCTCCGCGGGGCAATCAGCCCCAGCATTTT
clone_size: few
j_call: TRBJ1-5
v_call: TRBV16
d_call: .

cdr3_aa: CSAKTPGVNEKLFF
cdr3_nt: TGCAGCGCGAAGACTCCTGGAGTAAATGAAAAACTGTTTTTT
clone_size: .
j_call: TRBJ1-4
v_call: TRBV29-1
d_call: .

cdr3_aa: CSVRQGSGAKNIQYF
cdr3_nt: TGCAGCGTTAGACAGGGGAGTGGAGCCAAAAACATTCAGTACTTC
clone_size: .
j_call: TRBJ2-4
v_call: TRBV29-1
d_call: TRBD1

cdr3_aa: CASSYDRGRTEAFF
cdr3_nt: TGTGCCAGCAGCTACGACCGGGGTAGGACTGAAGCTTTCTTT
clone_size: .
j_call: TRBJ1-1
v_call: TRBV13
d_call: .

cdr3_aa: CASSLVGGGNQPQHF
cdr3_nt: TGTGCCAGCAGCTTAGTGGGCGGGGGCAATCAGCCCCAGCATTTT
clone_size: .
j_call: TRBJ1-5
v_call: TRBV11-2
d_call: .

cdr3_aa: CASSYSQYNEQFF
cdr3_nt: TGTGCCAGCAGTTACTCCCAGTACAATGAGCAGTTCTTC
clone_size: .
j_call: TRBJ2-1
v_call: TRBV6-5
d_call: .

cdr3_aa: CAISDPQGLGGNTIYF
cdr3_nt: TGTGCCATCAGTGACCCACAGGGCCTAGGAGGAAACACCATATATTTT
clone_size: once
j_call: TRBJ1-3
v_call: TRBV10-3
d_call: .

cdr3_aa: CASSIGQGNEKLFF
cdr3_nt: TGTGCCAGTAGTATTGGGCAGGGGAATGAAAAACTGTTTTTT
clone_size: .
j_call: TRBJ1-4
v_call: TRBV19
d_call: .

cdr3_aa: CASSLVWQNTDTQYF
cdr3_nt: TGTGCCAGCAGTTTAGTATGGCAGAACACAGATACGCAGTATTTT
clone_size: .
j_call: TRBJ2-3
v_call: TRBV27
d_call: .

cdr3_aa: CASVPRGFGGNTIYF
cdr3_nt: TGTGCCAGCGTACCCAGGGGGTTCGGTGGAAACACCATATATTTT
clone_size: .
j_call: TRBJ1-3
v_call: TRBV25-1
d_call: TRBD1

cdr3_aa: CASSQNTEAFF
cdr3_nt: TGTGCCAGCAGCCAGAACACTGAAGCTTTCTTT
clone_size: .
j_call: TRBJ1-1
v_call: TRBV5-6
d_call: .

cdr3_aa: CASRDFNQPQHF
cdr3_nt: TGTGCCAGCAGGGACTTCAATCAGCCCCAGCATTTT
clone_size: .
j_call: TRBJ1-5
v_call: TRBV2
d_call: .

cdr3_aa: CASSIRGRLEPAFF
cdr3_nt: TGTGCCAGCAGCATCAGGGGGCGCTTAGAACCAGCTTTCTTT
clone_size: few
j_call: TRBJ1-1
v_call: TRBV5-6
d_call: TRBD1

cdr3_aa: CAWSVQGAGEQYF
cdr3_nt: TGTGCCTGGAGTGTACAAGGGGCAGGCGAGCAGTACTTC
clone_size: .
j_call: TRBJ2-7
v_call: TRBV30
d_call: .

cdr3_aa: CASSLNQATGELFF
cdr3_nt: TGTGCCAGCAGCTTGAACCAAGCCACCGGGGAGCTGTTTTTT
clone_size: .
j_call: TRBJ2-2
v_call: TRBV5-5
d_call: .

cdr3_aa: CASSQLGGPEAFF
cdr3_nt: TGTGCCAGCTCACAGCTGGGGGGGCCTGAAGCTTTCTTT
clone_size: .
j_call: TRBJ1-1
v_call: TRBV18
d_call: .

cdr3_aa: CASSLGGITDTQYF
cdr3_nt: TGTGCCAGCAGTTTGGGCGGGATTACAGATACGCAGTATTTT
clone_size: few
j_call: TRBJ2-3
v_call: TRBV6-2/TRBV6-3
d_call: .

cdr3_aa: CASSLASDSPLHF
cdr3_nt: TGTGCCAGCAGCTTGGCCTCGGATTCACCCCTCCACTTT
clone_size: .
j_call: TRBJ1-6
v_call: TRBV5-5
d_call: .

cdr3_aa: CASSLSLTTSGGADTQYF
cdr3_nt: TGTGCCAGCAGTTTGTCCCTGACGACTAGCGGGGGAGCAGATACGCAGTATTTT
clone_size: .
j_call: TRBJ2-3
v_call: TRBV27
d_call: TRBD2

cdr3_aa: CASRAEYEQYF
cdr3_nt: TGCGCCAGCAGGGCGGAGTACGAGCAGTACTTC
clone_size: .
j_call: TRBJ2-7
v_call: TRBV5-1
d_call: .

cdr3_aa: CASSRDSLARNEQFF
cdr3_nt: TGTGCCAGCAGTCGAGACAGCCTTGCCCGGAATGAGCAGTTCTTC
clone_size: .
j_call: TRBJ2-1
v_call: TRBV28
d_call: .

cdr3_aa: CATSDRSNQPQHF
cdr3_nt: TGTGCCACCAGTGATCGGAGCAATCAGCCCCAGCATTTT
clone_size: .
j_call: TRBJ1-5
v_call: TRBV24-1
d_call: .

cdr3_aa: CASSITGGREKLFF
cdr3_nt: TGTGCCAGCAGTATAACAGGGGGGCGAGAAAAACTGTTTTTT
clone_size: .
j_call: TRBJ1-4
v_call: TRBV28
d_call: TRBD1

cdr3_aa: CASSSGGAGTGELFF
cdr3_nt: TGTGCCAGCAGCAGCGGGGGGGCGGGCACCGGGGAGCTGTTTTTT
clone_size: .
j_call: TRBJ2-2
v_call: TRBV6-5
d_call: TRBD2

cdr3_aa: CASSGTDGNEQFF
cdr3_nt: TGCGCCAGCAGTGGGACAGATGGCAATGAGCAGTTCTTC
clone_size: .
j_call: TRBJ2-1
v_call: TRBV5-1
d_call: TRBD1

cdr3_aa: CASTEGGSNYGYTF
cdr3_nt: TGTGCCAGCACGGAGGGCGGGTCAAACTATGGCTACACCTTC
clone_size: .
j_call: TRBJ1-2
v_call: TRBV2
d_call: .

cdr3_aa: CASRKGAGEKLFF
cdr3_nt: TGTGCCAGTCGGAAGGGGGCTGGTGAAAAACTGTTTTTT
clone_size: .
j_call: TRBJ1-4
v_call: TRBV9
d_call: TRBD1

cdr3_aa: CASSYSTGEGQPQHF
cdr3_nt: TGTGCCAGCAGTTACTCAACAGGGGAAGGTCAGCCCCAGCATTTT
clone_size: .
j_call: TRBJ1-5
v_call: TRBV6-5
d_call: TRBD1

cdr3_aa: CASSDRDNQPQHF
cdr3_nt: TGTGCCAGCAGCGACAGGGACAATCAGCCCCAGCATTTT
clone_size: .
j_call: TRBJ1-5
v_call: TRBV3-1/TRBV3-2
d_call: TRBD1